This T cell receptor (beta chain) came from a study of blood T cell repertoires in COVID-19 (dated by TCRdb to the early 2020s). Regarding the study in general: Samples from collaborators originated in the United States, Italy and Spain and spanned both the acute and convalescent phases of COVID-19. The prospective study material was composed of cDNA or gDNA derived from T cells, B-cell-depleted T cells, or PBMCs. The dataset comprised deeply sampled blood TCRbeta repertoires from subjects exposed to, actively infected with, or recovered from COVID-19. The repertoires were released in a freely available public database meant as a resource for research on the immune response to SARS-CoV-2. The samples were drawn from two sources: the first 160 participants of the ongoing ImmuneRACE study, and 1,200 or so subjects contributed by 6 global collaborators. A de-identified subject ID, COVID-19 status, age in years and sex were almost always included in the sample metadata. Where HLA class I and class II types were available, the types were taken from metadata supplied by the sample provider, not from assay-based typing. What the work shows at the level of the full study, not this receptor alone: The quantity of clinical and demographic metadata differed by source and by participant and was supplied without curation.

The immunoSEQ Assay, a bias-controlled multiplex PCR, was used to amplify TCRbeta CDR3 regions from genomic DNA. The original pipeline was this. The number of nucleated cells in each sample was estimated from the amplification of reference gene primers within the assay. Sequence reads were collapsed and filtered to measure the absolute abundance of every unique TCRbeta CDR3 rearrangement. For each sample, productive Simpson clonality was calculated by taking the square root of Simpson's diversity index across productive rearrangements. TCRdb holds this immuneACCESS table with in-frame rearrangements only. Some clones are missing; in checked studies, unresolved V genes explain under half, and the rest has no known cause. The V and J calls and clone size come from that table; D and trimming were worked out from the DNA. Counted in this sample were some 450,000 clones; 70% to 90% of them appeared once. 0.8% to 1% of the sample is taken by the ten largest.

About this clone itself: Its antigen is unknown. No clone much larger than this one lies a single base away; base qualities are absent.

CDR3 length: 14 amino acids, cysteine to phenylalanine. Just CDR3 DNA is preserved here, 42 bases in frame from base 1. The CDR1 and CDR2 encoded by the germline V gene are SNHLY and FYNNEI. The V end gives up 6 bases and the J end 1 base, leaving 5 bases in the junction not matched to a gene. At one collaborating source in Seattle, patients were enrolled during active infection and were followed longitudinally through the course of disease. Whole blood was collected in K2EDTA tubes by collaborating institutions according to the institutions' own protocols. For TCRbeta analysis, collaborators shipped samples as frozen whole blood, isolated PBMCs, or DNA extracted from either of those sample types.

The TCR was taken from a man between 18 and 35 years old with COVID-19, enrolled during active disease. The chain is assembled from TRBV2 and TRBJ1-1, and 7 bases in between align with TRBD1. Input material: peripheral blood. The CDR3 amino acid sequence is: CASRGQYANTEAFF. The nucleotides are TGTGCCAGCAGGGGACAGTATGCGAACACTGAAGCTTTCTTT.